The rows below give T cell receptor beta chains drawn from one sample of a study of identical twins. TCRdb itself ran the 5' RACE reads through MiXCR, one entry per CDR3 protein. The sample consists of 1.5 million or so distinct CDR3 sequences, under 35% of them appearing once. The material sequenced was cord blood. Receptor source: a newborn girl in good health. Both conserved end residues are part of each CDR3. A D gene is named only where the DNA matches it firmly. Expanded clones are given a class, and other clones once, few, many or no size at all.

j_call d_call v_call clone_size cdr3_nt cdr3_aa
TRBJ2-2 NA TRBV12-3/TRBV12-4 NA TGTGCCAGCGCTTCTACCCTGGCAATGATGAACACCGGGGAGCTGTTTTTT CASASTLAMMNTGELFF
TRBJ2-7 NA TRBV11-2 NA TGTGCCAGCAGCTTAGACCTAGCGAGCGGCAATGAGCAGTACTTC CASSLDLASGNEQYF
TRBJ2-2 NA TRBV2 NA TGTGCCAGCAGTGCCCCCGAAGACGGGGAGCTGTTTTTT CASSAPEDGELFF
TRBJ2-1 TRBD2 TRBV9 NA TGTGCCAGCAGCTCCGGGACTAGCCACTACAATGAGCAGTTCTTC CASSSGTSHYNEQFF
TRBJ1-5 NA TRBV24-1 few TGTGCCACCAGTGACCCGCAAGGGAATCAGCCCCAGCATTTT CATSDPQGNQPQHF
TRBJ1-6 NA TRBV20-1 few TGCAGTGCTAGCCATGGACAGAGCTCCTATAATTCACCCCTCCACTTT CSASHGQSSYNSPLHF
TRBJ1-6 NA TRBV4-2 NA TGTGCCAGCAGCCAACACGAAACGGGTAGGGAGAGCTCCTATAATTCACCCCTCCACTTT CASSQHETGRESSYNSPLHF
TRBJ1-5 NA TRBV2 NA TGTGCCAGCACCGAGGGAGACTTCAATCAGCCCCAGCATTTT CASTEGDFNQPQHF
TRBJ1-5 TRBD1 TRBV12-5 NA TGTGCTAGTGGTTTCCCGGGACAGTCCAATCAGCCCCAGCATTTT CASGFPGQSNQPQHF
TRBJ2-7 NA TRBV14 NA TGTGCCACCAGCAGTCTAGACAGCTCCTACAATGAGCAGTACTTC CATSSLDSSYNEQYF
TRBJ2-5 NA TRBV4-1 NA TGCGCCAGCAGCCACCTTGGACTCGGCGCGGATGAGCAGTACTTC CASSHLGLGADEQYF
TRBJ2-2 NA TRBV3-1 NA TGTGCCAGCAGCCCCAAGCGGGCGAACACCGGGGAGCTGTTTTTT CASSPKRANTGELFF
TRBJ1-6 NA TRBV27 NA TGTGCCGGCAGTTTCCAGTATAATTCACCCCTCCACTTT CAGSFQYNSPLHF
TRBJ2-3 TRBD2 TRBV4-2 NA TGTGCCAGCAGCCAAGAGGGACTACGGGAGCAGTATTTT CASSQEGLREQYF
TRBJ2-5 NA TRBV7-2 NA TGTGCCAGCAGCGTTCACGGAACAGGGAACCAAGAGACCCAGTACTTC CASSVHGTGNQETQYF
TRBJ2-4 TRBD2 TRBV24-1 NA TGTGCCACCAGTGATTTCGAGGCTAGCGGGAGCAATGAGCAGTACTTC CATSDFEASGSNEQYF
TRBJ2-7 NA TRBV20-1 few TGCAGTGCTTCCCCAGAGATCGTTTACGAGCAGTACTTC CSASPEIVYEQYF
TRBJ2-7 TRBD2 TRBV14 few TGTGCCAGCAGCCAAGTTGGCGGGAGGACGACCTACGAGCAGTACTTC CASSQVGGRTTYEQYF
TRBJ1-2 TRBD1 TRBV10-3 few TGTGCCATCACCTTGACAGGGGGTAACTATGGCTACACCTTC CAITLTGGNYGYTF
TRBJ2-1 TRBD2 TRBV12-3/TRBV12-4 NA TGTGCCAGCAGCGCCGGGACTAGCGGGTGGAATGAGCAGTTCTTC CASSAGTSGWNEQFF
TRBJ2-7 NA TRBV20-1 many TGCAGTGCTAGTATTGGGCGGAGCTCCTACGAGCAGTACTTC CSASIGRSSYEQYF
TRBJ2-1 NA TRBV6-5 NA TGTGCCAGCAGCACCACAGGGGGGGGGAGGACCCAGTTCTTC CASSTTGGGRTQFF
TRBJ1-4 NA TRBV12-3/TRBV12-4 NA TGTGCCAGCAGGCGGCCGGGCACCAATGAAAAACTGTTTTTT CASRRPGTNEKLFF
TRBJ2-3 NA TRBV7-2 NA TGTGCCGGCAGCTTAGTGTGGGCTAGCAGCGATACGCAGTATTTT CAGSLVWASSDTQYF
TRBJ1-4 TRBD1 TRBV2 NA TGTGCCAGCAGACCGGTGGGACAGGGGGCGCCCCCATCCGAAAAACTGTTTTTT CASRPVGQGAPPSEKLFF
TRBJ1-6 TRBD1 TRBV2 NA TGTGCCAGCTTTAGGGACGGGACAGGGGTTAGTTCACCCCTCCACTTT CASFRDGTGVSSPLHF